This paragraph reports one TCR beta chain. This specimen belongs to a study of blood T cell repertoires in COVID-19. CDR1 and CDR2 (germline): SGHAT, FQNNGV. V lost 3 bases to trimming and J lost 0 bases, with 14 bases between them. This CDR3 is built from 16 residues. This table comes from immunoSEQ multiplex PCR, and its TCRdb copy is limited to in-frame clones, with some not included. The repertoire holds more than 200,000 clones, about 88% seen once, with more than 4.5% in the top ten. The sequenced material came from peripheral blood. This chain connects TRBV11-2 to TRBJ1-2; a possible D gene is TRBD1 (6 bases). The receptor comes from a woman aged 55-75 years with COVID-19, enrolled during active disease. CDR3 amino acids: CASSFRQGHSNYGYTF. The CDR3 DNA reads TGTGCCAGCAGCTTCCGGCAGGGGCACTCTAACTATGGCTACACCTTC.